These 30 T cell receptor beta chains were all obtained from the same sample, sequenced in a study of blood T cells in healthy people across ages. It was with a sample-barcoded 5' primer and a J-beta primer mix that a second PCR of roughly 7 to 12 cycles was run. TCRdb recomputed calls from the 5' RACE reads with MiXCR, one row per CDR3 protein. The data contain around 800,000 distinct CDR3 sequences, about 62% of them singletons. Sequencing was done on a sample of blood. The source is a man aged 30 to 45 in good health.

The gene calls are TRBV5-4 and TRBJ2-7, with D possibly TRBD1 on 5 matching bases. The CDR3 contains 14 residues. V dropped 4 bases and J dropped 2 bases, with 13 bases sitting between them. Germline assignment: CDR1 SGHNT and CDR2 YYREEE (reference sequence). The CDR3 DNA follows: TGTGCCAGCAGCCAAGACAGTAGGACCTACGAGCAGTACTTC. It codes for CASSQDSRTYEQYF.

This clonotype has a count of ten or more. The junction shows a germline mismatch at one end, possibly a read error. The CDR3 bases are TGCGCCAGCAGCCTCAGGGCTAGCACAGATACGCAGTATTTT. Protein: CASSLRASTDTQYF. This chain joins TRBV12-3 or TRBV12-4 and TRBJ2-3; perhaps TRBD1 as D (5 bases). The CDR3 length is 14 residues.

Points on this clonotype: This may come from a read error, since a much larger clone is one base off. V is TRBV7-2 and J is TRBJ2-5, with unresolved D. Trimming took off 5 bases at V and 3 bases at J, with 4 bases between the two ends. Germline-derived CDR1 and CDR2 are SGHTA and FQGNSA. This CDR3 is 11 amino acids long. CDR3 residues: CASSHKETQYF. The DNA of the CDR3 is TGTGCCAGCAGCCATAAAGAGACCCAGTACTTC.

This chain joins TRBV7-9 and TRBJ1-2; possible D gene TRBD1, 5 bases. Trimming pared 5 bases from V and 4 bases from J, leaving 14 bases between. This CDR3 has 14 residues. The germline CDR1 and CDR2 sequences are SEHNR and FQNEAQ (reference sequence). The CDR3 region is CASSRPGFGYGYTF. The CDR3 nucleotides are TGTGCCAGCAGCCGGCCAGGGTTCGGCTATGGCTACACCTTC.

The chain uses TRBV4-2 and TRBJ2-3; no clear D gene. V shed 4 bases and J shed 6 bases, with 14 bases lying between them. From germline, CDR1 is LGHNA and CDR2 YNFKEQ. CDR3 length: 14 amino acids. CDR3 DNA sequence: TGTGCCAGCAGCCCCGGGTCCTACCGTGATACGCAGTATTTT. This sequence encodes CASSPGSYRDTQYF.

This rearrangement joins TRBV5-1 to TRBJ2-1; maybe TRBD1 (6 bases). CDR3 size: 17 residues. CDR1 is SGHRS, CDR2 YFSETQ, per germline. The V end lost 2 bases, the J end lost 8 bases, and 23 bases lay between the germline ends. The CDR3 loop reads CASSLGLQGPYLDEQFF. The CDR3 DNA reads as TGCGCCAGCAGCTTAGGCTTACAGGGTCCTTACTTGGATGAGCAGTTCTTC.

The chain links TRBV4-3 to TRBJ2-1, with D tentatively TRBD2 (5 bases). The CDR3 is made up of 14 amino acids. V gave up 4 bases and J gave up 7 bases, with 14 bases separating them. CDR1 is LGHNA and CDR2 is YSLEER in the germline V gene. The CDR3 nucleotides read TGCGCCAGCAGCCGTGGCCCCGGGAATAATGAGCAGTTCTTC. Protein: CASSRGPGNNEQFF.

The rearrangement joins TRBV6-4 to TRBJ2-3; D is ambiguous. Trimming took 2 bases from V and 7 from J, leaving 4 bases between them. Germline V gene data show CDR1 as MRHNA and CDR2 as SNTAGT. The CDR3 runs 11 residues. The CDR3 bases are TGTGCCAGCAGTGACAGTCATACGCAGTATTTT. It translates to CASSDSHTQYF.

This sequence joins TRBV10-3 and TRBJ2-1; 13 bases are shared with TRBD2. Trimming at V came to 0 bases and at J to 8 bases, leaving 4 bases not matched to a gene. CDR1 ENHRY and CDR2 SYGVKD come from the germline V gene. This CDR3 region has 16 residues. CDR3 residues: CAISESGLAGSYEQFF. In DNA form, the CDR3 reads TGTGCCATCAGTGAGTCGGGACTAGCGGGGAGCTATGAGCAGTTCTTC.

The sample holds a few counts of this clonotype. This rearrangement joins TRBV6-5 to TRBJ1-2; the D is unclear. V dropped 4 bases and J dropped 5 bases, with 8 bases sitting between them. The CDR3 runs 12 residues. Per germline, CDR1 MNHEY and CDR2 SVGAGI. The CDR3 here is CASSSTSYGYTF. The CDR3 region has the DNA TGTGCCAGCAGTTCCACGTCATATGGCTACACCTTC.

The chain employs TRBV6-2 or TRBV6-3 and TRBJ2-7; 8 bases agree with TRBD1. Germline CDR1 reads MNHEY; CDR2 reads SVGEGT. V trimming: 0 bases; J trimming: 2 bases; junction bases outside the gene matches: 6. The length of the CDR3 is 16 residues. The CDR3 loop reads CASSYSDRDLTYEQYF. In DNA form, the CDR3 reads TGTGCCAGCAGTTACTCGGACAGGGATCTTACCTACGAGCAGTACTTC.

The rearrangement uses TRBV29-1 and TRBJ1-5; D gene unclear. From germline, CDR1 is SQVTM and CDR2 ANQGSEA. Trimming took 4 bases from V and 1 from J, leaving 5 bases between them. The CDR3 is 12 amino acids. CDR3: CSVGSSNQPQHF. The CDR3 coding sequence is TGCAGCGTTGGTTCCAGCAATCAGCCCCAGCATTTT. Complete variable domain (other parts from reference TRBV29-1 and TRBJ1-5): SAVISQKPSRDICQRGTSLTIQCQVDSQVTMMFWYRQQPGQSLTLIATANQGSEATYESGFVIDKFPISRPNLTFSTLTVSNMSPEDSSIYLCSVGSSNQPQHFGDGTRLSIL.

The rearrangement joins TRBV4-1 to TRBJ2-4; no reliable D call. Trimming stripped 2 bases from V and 0 bases from J, with 11 bases between. The CDR3 is 16 residues long. Germline assignment: CDR1 MGHRA and CDR2 YSYEKL. In DNA form, the CDR3 reads TGCGCCAGCAGCCAACGGTCTGGAGTAGCCAAAAACATTCAGTACTTC. This gives the protein CASSQRSGVAKNIQYF.

The V call is TRBV12-1, the J call TRBJ1-4; the DNA was not compared with TRBD1, the D call given in the table. TRBV12-1 corresponds to a pseudogene. There are 17 residues in the CDR3. The CDR3 coding sequence is TGTGCCAGCAGCTCACCAATCCGCAGGGACCCTAATGAAAAACTGTTTTTT. Its protein is CASSSPIRRDPNEKLFF.

About this clonotype itself: A read error may account for a junction end that differs from germline. J is TRBJ2-1 and V is TRBV5-1; D is ambiguous. Germline-derived CDR1 and CDR2 are SGHRS and YFSETQ. CDR3 length: 12 amino acids. CDR3 sequence reads: CASSPTRNERFF. For the CDR3, the DNA is TGCGCCAGCAGCCCCACGAGGAATGAGCGGTTCTTC.

There are a few counts of this clonotype. The chain links TRBV4-3 to TRBJ1-4; 9 bases map to TRBD1. In germline, CDR1 is LGHNA, CDR2 YSLEER. This CDR3 contains 16 residues. The junction had 5 bases not matched to a gene; V was cut back by 0 bases and J by 6 bases. The CDR3 spells CASSQEETGGDEKLFF. The CDR3 DNA reads TGCGCCAGCAGCCAAGAAGAGACAGGGGGGGATGAAAAACTGTTTTTT.

As for this clonotype: Since the CDR3 does not end with the conserved phenylalanine or tryptophan, this likely comes from a read error. V is TRBV7-2 and J is TRBJ1-2; 8 nucleotides align to TRBD1. With 5 bases clipped from V and 8 bases from J, the junction kept 7 bases outside the gene matches. The CDR3 totals 13 residues. Per germline, CDR1 SGHTA and CDR2 FQGNSA. The CDR3 loop reads CASSPRQGNGYTL. The CDR3, as DNA: TGTGCCAGCAGCCCGCGACAGGGGAACGGCTACACCCTC.

This chain links TRBV9 with TRBJ1-2, with D tentatively TRBD1 (5 bases). The ends were cut back, 0 bases at V and 6 bases at J, with 9 bases in the middle. The germline gives CDR1 SGDLS, CDR2 YYNGEE. CDR3 length: 13 residues. The CDR3 DNA is TGTGCCAGCAGCGTAGGACAGCTTAATGGCTACACCTTC. It encodes CASSVGQLNGYTF.

The chain couples TRBV5-6 to TRBJ2-6; D call uncertain. CDR1 is SGHDT, CDR2 YYEEEE, per germline. This CDR3 region has 15 residues. Trimming took off 3 bases at V and 2 bases at J, with 9 bases between the two ends. The CDR3 bases are TGTGCCAGCAGCTCTGTGATGGCTGGGGCCAACGTCCTGACTTTC. This sequence encodes CASSSVMAGANVLTF. Full variable domain (rest looked up from reference TRBV5-6 and TRBJ2-6): DAGVTQSPTHLIKTRGQQVTLRCSPKSGHDTVSWYQQALGQGPQFIFQYYEEEERQRGNFPDRFSGHQFPNYSSELNVNALLLGDSALYLCASSSVMAGANVLTFGAGSRLTVL.

The J gene is TRBJ1-2, the V gene TRBV6-6, with 9 bases matching TRBD1. With 6 bases clipped from V and 2 bases from J, the junction kept 10 bases outside the gene matches. Germline V gene data show CDR1 as MNHNY and CDR2 as SVGAGI (reference sequence). The CDR3 length is 16 residues. The CDR3: CASRNNEGQGNYGYTF. For the CDR3, the DNA is TGTGCCAGCAGAAACAACGAGGGACAGGGAAACTATGGCTACACCTTC.

The chain joins TRBV7-9 to TRBJ1-4; D possibly corresponds to TRBD1 (6 bases). V was cut by 0 bases and J by 6 bases, with 11 bases left in between. The germline V gene has CDR1 SEHNR and CDR2 FQNEAQ (reference sequence). CDR3 length equals 15 residues. The CDR3 region has the DNA TGTGCCAGCAGCTTAGCGAACAGGGCGGATGAAAAACTGTTTTTT. It codes for CASSLANRADEKLFF.

The chain carries TRBV9 and TRBJ1-2; D is unclear. CDR3 length: 14 residues. CDR1 SGDLS and CDR2 YYNGEE come from the germline V gene. V was cut by 0 bases and J by 2 bases, with 8 bases left in between. In DNA form, the CDR3 reads TGTGCCAGCAGCGTAGTGTTACAGAACTATGGCTACACCTTC. Residues: CASSVVLQNYGYTF.

This rearrangement joins TRBV5-1 to TRBJ1-4; 7 bases map to TRBD1. The CDR3 length is 14 residues. Germline loops: CDR1 SGHRS, CDR2 YFSETQ. V trimming: 3 bases; J trimming: 8 bases; junction bases outside the gene matches: 7. In nucleotides, the CDR3 is TGCGCCAGCAGCTCAACAGGGGTTGGGGAAAAACTGTTTTTT. This encodes CASSSTGVGEKLFF.

The DNA of the CDR3 is TGTGCCAGCAGCTTAATCGGTGGCGGGACATACGAGCAGTACTTC. This encodes CASSLIGGGTYEQYF. This chain uses TRBV7-3 with TRBJ2-5; D might be TRBD1 or TRBD2, each matching 6 bases. With the DNA end fitting TRBJ2-7 better, the J assignment may be wrong. This CDR3 has 15 residues. The germline V gene has CDR1 SGHTA and CDR2 FQGTGA.

The chain has TRBV7-2 and TRBJ2-4; 8 nucleotides agree with TRBD2. V was clipped by 5 bases and J by 11 bases; unmatched bases: 14. Germline V gene lookup returns CDR1 SGHTA and CDR2 FQGNSA. This CDR3 comprises 15 residues. DNA for the CDR3: TGTGCCAGCAGCCGAGCAGCGGGAGTCAGCACGGTTCAGTACTTC. This translates into CASSRAAGVSTVQYF. The variable domain in full, completed from reference TRBV7-2 and TRBJ2-4, reads GAGVSQSPSNKVTEKGKDVELRCDPISGHTALYWYRQSLGQGLEFLIYFQGNSAPDKSGLPSDRFSAERTGGSVSTLTIQRTQQEDSAVYLCASSRAAGVSTVQYFGAGTRLSVL.

The rearrangement links TRBV28 to TRBJ2-1; D is perhaps TRBD2 (6 bases). Trimming left V 5 bases short and J 3 bases short, with 14 bases between. This CDR3 spans 15 amino acids. Germline V CDR1 and CDR2: MDHEN, SYDVKM. CDR3 DNA sequence: TGTGCCAGCAGTCTTCCGGGACTGGACTACAATGAGCAGTTCTTC. Translating it yields CASSLPGLDYNEQFF.

A few counts support this clonotype. This rearrangement joins TRBV20-1 to TRBJ2-6; no clear D. The V and J ends lost 0 bases and 4 bases respectively, with 10 bases between them. The CDR3 has 15 residues. Germline CDR1 reads DFQATT; CDR2 reads SNEGSKA (reference sequence). The CDR3 protein is CSARDVGNGANVLTF. CDR3 DNA: TGCAGTGCTAGAGATGTAGGGAACGGGGCCAACGTCCTGACTTTC.

This clonotype has only one observation. The genes are TRBV6-2 or TRBV6-3 and TRBJ2-4; TRBD2 aligns across 9 bases. Germline V gene lookup returns CDR1 MNHEY and CDR2 SVGEGT. Trimming at V came to 6 bases and at J to 13 bases, leaving 25 bases not matched to a gene. CDR3 length equals 18 residues. The CDR3 is CASRYWTSVRGAYNEQYF. CDR3 nucleotides: TGTGCCAGCAGATATTGGACTAGCGTCAGGGGAGCCTACAATGAGCAGTACTTC.

As concerns this clonotype: Its ends do not fully match the called genes, so a read error is possible. V usage is TRBV5-5 and J usage is TRBJ2-5; TRBD2 agrees at 15 bases. In germline, CDR1 is SGHKS, CDR2 YYEKEE (reference sequence). CDR3 length equals 18 residues. CDR3 amino acids: CASSLRTSGGAGSYEQYF. The DNA of the CDR3 is TGCGCCAGCAGCCTACGGACTAGCGGGGGGGCCGGGAGCTACGAGCAGTACTTT.

This clonotype was counted only a few times. A clone one base away is much larger, so this may be a read error. This chain joins TRBV7-3 and TRBJ2-6; 7 bases are shared with TRBD1. Germline CDR1 and CDR2: SGHTA and FQGTGA. This CDR3 is 17 amino acids long. As DNA, the CDR3 is TGTACCAGCAGCCCTCTGACAGGGTCCTCTGGGGCCAACGTCCTGACTTTC. Amino acid sequence: CTSSPLTGSSGANVLTF.